This T cell receptor beta chain appears in the sequencing data of a study of T cell responses to AZD1222 COVID-19 vaccine. TCRdb's copy holds only in-frame clones and misses some; the assay was immunoSEQ multiplex PCR. The sample contains about 120,000 clones, just under 95% of which appear only once. V gave up 2 bases and J gave up 2 bases; unmatched junction bases: 6. This CDR3 region has 15 residues. CDR1 is LNHNV, CDR2 YYDKDF, per germline (reference sequence). Material: peripheral blood, obtained 28 days after the second AZD1222 dose. The clonotype was recovered from an adult who received the AZD1222 COVID-19 vaccine. The chain has TRBV15 and TRBJ2-7, with 7 bases aligning to TRBD1. CDR3 nucleotides: TGTGCCACCAGCAGATCCCGGGACAGTCCCTACGAGCAGTACTTC. This gives the protein CATSRSRDSPYEQYF.